The 10 T cell receptor beta chains below come from one sample, sequenced in a study of spatial heterogeneity in lung cancer. The time point is: sample taken at primary tumor resection. From tumor, nontumor lung or frozen PBMC, whole RNA was taken unsorted for sequencing. MiXCR was run by TCRdb on the 5' RACE reads, yielding one entry per CDR3 protein. The sample lists 8,400 or so distinct CDR3 sequences, around 4.6% seen once, with more than 25% in the top ten. This specimen was PBMCs, taken at surgery. These TCRs come from a male donor with early-stage non-small cell lung cancer.

This clonotype was picked up a small number of times. Since the library was made to target alpha chains, this beta chain is a stray read and its abundance is not meaningful. This chain links TRBV6-1 with TRBJ2-7; no clear D gene. In germline, CDR1 is MNHNS, CDR2 SASEGT. Trimming took off 9 bases at V and 2 bases at J, with 17 bases between the two ends. This CDR3 region has 14 residues. CDR3 in amino acids: CASRPTTIAYEQYF. CDR3 coding DNA: TGTGCCAGTCGACCTACTACCATAGCCTACGAGCAGTACTTC.

This clonotype came up many times. For a library built for alpha chains, this beta chain is a stray read; little rests on its size. This chain uses TRBV10-3 with TRBJ1-2, with 9 positions matching TRBD1. CDR1 and CDR2 from the germline V gene are ENHRY and SYGVKD. The V segment lost 4 bases and the J segment 7 bases; nucleotides outside the gene matches: 10. CDR3 size: 15 residues. CDR3 residues: CAISGTGALVGGYTF. CDR3 nucleotides: TGTGCCATCAGTGGGACAGGGGCCCTGGTCGGTGGCTACACCTTC.

The sample holds many counts of this clonotype. Because the library targeted alpha chains, this beta chain is an off-target read whose size means little. This chain connects TRBV5-1 to TRBJ2-3, with TRBD1 matching 9 bases. With 4 bases clipped from V and 2 bases from J, the junction kept 2 bases outside the gene matches. CDR1 SGHRS and CDR2 YFSETQ come from the germline V gene. This CDR3 has 14 amino acids. The CDR3 DNA reads TGCGCCAGCAGCACAGGGGGCCTCACAGATACGCAGTATTTT. Translation gives CASSTGGLTDTQYF.

This clonotype was recorded many times. This beta chain appears as a stray read in a library generated for alpha chains; its size is not informative. The genes are TRBV7-7 and TRBJ2-5; a possible D gene is TRBD2 (5 bases). V lost 4 bases to trimming and J lost 7 bases, with 10 bases between them. Per the germline V gene, CDR1 is SSHAT and CDR2 is FNYEAQ (reference sequence). The CDR3 extends over 12 amino acids. The DNA of the CDR3 is TGTGCCAGCAGCTACGAAGGAGGGACCCAGTACTTC. This translates into CASSYEGGTQYF. The whole variable domain, remainder taken from reference TRBV7-7 and TRBJ2-5, is GAGVSQSPRYKVTKRGQDVTLRCDPISSHATLYWYQQALGQGPEFLTYFNYEAQPDKSGLPSDRFSAERPEGSISTLTIQRTEQRDSAMYRCASSYEGGTQYFGPGTRLLVL.

The sample holds many counts of this clonotype. A library made for alpha chains picked up this beta chain off target, so its size means little. The chain employs TRBV7-9 and TRBJ1-1; the D is unclear. The CDR3 runs 13 residues. The V end was cut by 1 base, the J end by 0 bases, with 3 bases between. CDR1 and CDR2 from the germline V gene are SEHNR and FQNEAQ (reference sequence). CDR3 sequence: CASSLDMNTEAFF. The CDR3 DNA reads TGTGCCAGCAGCTTAGACATGAACACTGAAGCTTTCTTT. Supplemented by reference TRBV7-9 and TRBJ1-1, the full variable domain reads DTGVSQNPRHKITKRGQNVTFRCDPISEHNRLYWYRQTLGQGPEFLTYFQNEAQLEKSRLLSDRFSAERPKGSFSTLEIQRTEQGDSAMYLCASSLDMNTEAFFGQGTRLTVV.

This clonotype has ten or more counts. Little can be read into the size of this beta chain, an off-target read in a library designed for alpha chains. This chain uses TRBV5-6 with TRBJ2-2; 9 bases are shared with TRBD1. Germline CDR1 and CDR2: SGHDT and YYEEEE. V was pared by 0 bases and J by 5 bases, with 11 bases of the junction left unmatched. The CDR3 extends over 18 amino acids. The chain's CDR3 is CASSLAWFNRGRTGELFF. In nucleotides, the CDR3 is TGTGCCAGCAGCTTGGCCTGGTTCAACAGGGGGCGTACCGGGGAGCTGTTTTTT. The whole variable domain, remainder taken from reference TRBV5-6 and TRBJ2-2, is DAGVTQSPTHLIKTRGQQVTLRCSPKSGHDTVSWYQQALGQGPQFIFQYYEEEERQRGNFPDRFSGHQFPNYSSELNVNALLLGDSALYLCASSLAWFNRGRTGELFFGEGSRLTVL.

In this sample, this clonotype turned up many times. As an off-target read in a library built for alpha chains, this beta chain has a frequency of little significance. J is TRBJ2-2 and V is TRBV4-3; 12 bases map to TRBD2. With 0 bases clipped from V and 6 bases from J, the junction kept 5 bases outside the gene matches. Germline V gene data show CDR1 as LGHNA and CDR2 as YSLEER. There are 17 residues in the CDR3. CDR3 sequence reads: CASSQDLASGGAGELFF. CDR3 DNA sequence: TGCGCCAGCAGCCAAGATCTGGCTAGCGGGGGGGCCGGGGAGCTGTTTTTT.

This clonotype appeared many times. This beta chain is an unintended read in a library built for alpha chains; its size means little. The chain has TRBV11-2 and TRBJ2-2, with D unresolved. The CDR3 totals 13 residues. Trimming stripped 1 base from V and 4 bases from J, with 4 bases between. CDR1 SGHAT and CDR2 FQNNGV come from the germline V gene. The CDR3 region is CASSLGPTGELFF. The CDR3 DNA reads TGTGCCAGCAGCTTAGGACCCACCGGGGAGCTGTTTTTT.

This clonotype has ten or more counts. Since the library was made to target alpha chains, this beta chain is a stray read and its abundance is not meaningful. The V gene is TRBV20-1, the J gene TRBJ2-2, with D unresolved. CDR1 and CDR2 from the germline V gene are DFQATT and SNEGSKA (reference sequence). There are 15 residues in the CDR3. Trimming took off 0 bases at V and 0 bases at J, with 8 bases between the two ends. The CDR3 bases are TGCAGTGCTAGAGATTTACGGACGAACACCGGGGAGCTGTTTTTT. Translation gives CSARDLRTNTGELFF.

This clonotype was picked up many times. This beta chain represents an off-target read in a library built for alpha chains; its size is of limited meaning. The V gene is TRBV6-2 or TRBV6-3, the J gene TRBJ1-1, with a possible D match to TRBD1 (6 bases). Trimming removed 8 bases from V and 5 bases from J, with 21 bases in between. The CDR3 consists of 15 residues. CDR1 is MNHEY and CDR2 is SVGEGT in the germline V gene. CDR3 loop: CASGQPQRGGTEAFF. CDR3 sequence (DNA): TGTGCCAGCGGTCAACCCCAGAGGGGGGGGACTGAAGCTTTCTTT.